This T cell receptor beta chain appears in the sequencing data of a study of Tregs in tolerant kidney transplant recipients. Study summary: Mixed chimerism was transient after nonmyeloablative marrow transplants from related graft donors. Whole-study findings and limits: The most relevant donor-specific Treg TCRbeta repertoire apparently came from expansion with activated donor B cells.

This clone has a single count. What it binds is not known. The data were produced by immunoSEQ multiplex PCR, yet TCRdb's version contains in-frame clones alone and is incomplete. The profile covers nearly 95,000 clones, with approximately 93% appearing a single time and approximately 0.5% taken by the ten largest. This TCR came from a human donor who received a combined kidney and bone marrow transplant. The source was CD4+ T cells from blood, collected before the transplant.

CDR3 residues: CASSEASGREDNEQFF. The CDR3 DNA reads TGTGCCAGCAGTGAAGCTAGCGGGAGAGAGGACAATGAGCAGTTCTTC. V and J are TRBV25-1 and TRBJ2-1, with 10 bases that match TRBD2. Germline assignment: CDR1 MGHDK and CDR2 SYGVNS. This CDR3 spans 16 amino acids. V shed 2 bases and J 5 bases; nucleotides not matched to a gene: 6.